A selection of T cell receptor beta chains follows, all from one sample in a study of control samples from healthy donors and cancer patients. Libraries were prepared by immunoSEQ multiplex PCR; TCRdb keeps only in-frame clonotypes and omits some of them. Among about 54,000 clones listed, 95% to 97% were seen once. The material sequenced was blood. The receptor set was obtained from a woman in her twenties or thirties in good health. The CDR3 runs from the conserved cysteine through the conserved F or W. Each record gives: V gene, J gene, clone size, D gene, CDR3 DNA, CDR3 protein. D genes are given only for firm matches. Only some rows state a clone size, as once, few, many or a class for expanded clones.

V: TRBV18; J: TRBJ1-4; size: -; D: -; DNA: TGTGCCAGCTCACCCCGCGAGGGGAATGAAAAACTGTTTTTT; CDR3: CASSPREGNEKLFF
V: TRBV10-2; J: TRBJ2-1; size: -; D: -; DNA: TGCGCCAGCAGGATGGGGGCTTGGAATGAGCAGTTCTTC; CDR3: CASRMGAWNEQFF
V: TRBV5-6; J: TRBJ2-1; size: -; D: -; DNA: TGTGCCAGCAGCTCTACAGGGATCAATGAGCAGTTCTTC; CDR3: CASSSTGINEQFF
V: TRBV3-1/TRBV3-2; J: TRBJ1-4; size: once; D: -; DNA: TGTGCCAGCAGCCAACAGGGTTTAGGAGAAAAACTGTTTTTT; CDR3: CASSQQGLGEKLFF
V: TRBV6-5; J: TRBJ2-1; size: -; D: TRBD1; DNA: TGTGCCAGCAGCGTACAGGGGGCGGGTTACAATGAGCAGTTCTTC; CDR3: CASSVQGAGYNEQFF
V: TRBV7-9; J: TRBJ2-7; size: -; D: TRBD2; DNA: TGTGCCTTGGCGGGAGGGCCCGACGAGCAGTACTTC; CDR3: CALAGGPDEQYF
V: TRBV6-2/TRBV6-3; J: TRBJ1-5; size: -; D: -; DNA: TGTGCCAGCAGTTACGGCAGAGATCAGCCCCAGCATTTT; CDR3: CASSYGRDQPQHF
V: TRBV10-1; J: TRBJ1-1; size: -; D: -; DNA: TGCGCCAGCAGCATTGGACGGCACACTGAAGCTTTCTTT; CDR3: CASSIGRHTEAFF
V: TRBV12-5; J: TRBJ2-3; size: -; D: TRBD2; DNA: TGTGCTAGTGGTTTGGTACTAGCGGGAGGGCCAGATACGCAGTATTTT; CDR3: CASGLVLAGGPDTQYF
V: TRBV28; J: TRBJ2-3; size: -; D: TRBD2; DNA: TGTGCCAGCAGACTTATGGGCGGGAGCCCAGATACGCAGTATTTT; CDR3: CASRLMGGSPDTQYF
V: TRBV30; J: TRBJ2-6; size: -; D: -; DNA: TGTGCCTGGGGCAGCTCTGGGGCCAACGTCCTGACTTTC; CDR3: CAWGSSGANVLTF
V: TRBV29-1; J: TRBJ2-1; size: -; D: -; DNA: TGCAGCGTTGAATTCGGTGCGAATGAGCAGTTCTTC; CDR3: CSVEFGANEQFF
V: TRBV2; J: TRBJ1-2; size: -; D: -; DNA: TGTGCCAGCAGAGAGACCTCTATCTATGGCTACACCTTC; CDR3: CASRETSIYGYTF
V: TRBV13; J: TRBJ2-7; size: -; D: TRBD1; DNA: TGTGCCAGCAGCTACCGGGACAGGTGGTACGAGCAGTACTTC; CDR3: CASSYRDRWYEQYF
V: TRBV19; J: TRBJ2-1; size: -; D: -; DNA: TGTGCCATCCCTAGGGGGAGGGCCACCGACAATGAGCAGTTCTTC; CDR3: CAIPRGRATDNEQFF
V: TRBV27; J: TRBJ1-2; size: -; D: TRBD1; DNA: TGTGCCAGCAGGAGGACAGGGCAGAACTATGGCTACACCTTC; CDR3: CASRRTGQNYGYTF
V: TRBV19; J: TRBJ2-7; size: -; D: -; DNA: TGTGCCAGTAGTATAGAATCTGCTAGTCGCTACGAGCAGTACTTC; CDR3: CASSIESASRYEQYF
V: TRBV4-1; J: TRBJ2-2; size: -; D: TRBD2; DNA: TGCGCCAGCAGCCTCACTACGTGGACTAGCGGGAGTTTTATAACCACCGGGGAGCTGTTTTTT; CDR3: CASSLTTWTSGSFITTGELFF
V: TRBV27; J: TRBJ2-2; size: -; D: -; DNA: TGTGCCAGCAGCTTCTCTGCCGGGGAGCTGTTTTTT; CDR3: CASSFSAGELFF
V: TRBV19; J: TRBJ1-2; size: -; D: -; DNA: TGTGCCACAAAGCGGGGCGGAGGCTACACCTTC; CDR3: CATKRGGGYTF
V: TRBV28; J: TRBJ1-1; size: -; D: -; DNA: TGTGCCAGCAGTTTGGAGAGGGTCATGAACACTGAAGCTTTCTTT; CDR3: CASSLERVMNTEAFF
V: TRBV27; J: TRBJ2-1; size: -; D: TRBD2; DNA: TGTGCCAGCAGTTTAGGAGGGGGGCTAGCGGGAGCTTACAATGAGCAGTTCTTC; CDR3: CASSLGGGLAGAYNEQFF
V: TRBV5-1; J: TRBJ2-7; size: -; D: -; DNA: TGCGCCAGCAGCTTGGTTGGTTCAGCCCTGTACGAGCAGTACTTC; CDR3: CASSLVGSALYEQYF
V: TRBV12-2; J: TRBJ2-7; size: once; D: -; DNA: TGTGCAAGTCGCTTGTCCAGGGGGCTACGGCAGTACTTC; CDR3: CASRLSRGLRQYF
V: TRBV28; J: TRBJ2-3; size: -; D: TRBD2; DNA: TGTGCCAGCAGTTTTTCTCCGGGAGGTACGCAGTATTTT; CDR3: CASSFSPGGTQYF
V: TRBV3-1/TRBV3-2; J: TRBJ2-3; size: -; D: -; DNA: TGTGCCAGCAGCCAAGTGACGGGAAATACGCAGTATTTT; CDR3: CASSQVTGNTQYF
V: TRBV24-1; J: TRBJ2-3; size: -; D: -; DNA: TGTGCCACCAGTGCCGCCGCCGCGGCAGATACGCAGTATTTT; CDR3: CATSAAAAADTQYF
V: TRBV15; J: TRBJ2-5; size: -; D: TRBD2; DNA: TGTGCCACCAGCAGACCGCGGGACTATTACAAACTAACTCAAGAGACCCAGTACTTC; CDR3: CATSRPRDYYKLTQETQYF
V: TRBV21-1; J: TRBJ2-1; size: -; D: -; DNA: TGTGCCAGCAGCCTAGGGACTAGCGGGAGCTCCTACAATGAGCAGTTCTTC; CDR3: CASSLGTSGSSYNEQFF